Below are 11 T cell receptor beta chains sequenced from a single sample in a study of T cell repertoires in cytomegalovirus infection. MiXCR, applied by TCRdb to the reads, yields one record per CDR3 protein. The sample consists of about 180,000 distinct CDR3 sequences, roughly 17% of them appearing once. The sample taken for sequencing was CD8+ T cells from PBMCs. The receptors were gathered from a human donor in good health (CMV status not recorded). Some clones in this sample may be carry-over from other donors' samples.

This clonotype was detected a few times. V gene TRBV27 combines with J gene TRBJ2-1; 7 nucleotides match TRBD1. Germline lookup yields CDR1 MNHEY and CDR2 SMNVEV (reference sequence). The length of the CDR3 is 16 residues. V was pared by 2 bases and J by 4 bases, with 8 bases of the junction left unmatched. Here the CDR3 reads CASSLPSDRRYNEQFF. Here the CDR3 DNA reads TGTGCCAGCAGTTTACCATCGGACAGGCGATACAATGAGCAGTTCTTC.

This clonotype has only a few counts. The J gene is TRBJ1-4, the V gene TRBV7-9; no firm D call. With 6 bases removed from V and 7 bases from J, the gap between germline ends came to 15 bases. CDR1 and CDR2 from the germline V gene are SEHNR and FQNEAQ (reference sequence). This CDR3 is built from 14 residues. The CDR3 nucleotides are TGTGCCAGCAGACCTCCGGGGTCGCGTGAAAAACTGTTTTTT. Amino acids: CASRPPGSREKLFF.

CDR3 in amino acids: CASIGQSNTEAFF. The DNA of the CDR3 is TGCGCCAGCATAGGACAGTCGAACACTGAAGCTTTCTTT. This rearrangement joins TRBV10-2 to TRBJ1-1, with a weak D call TRBD1 (6 bases). Germline CDR1 and CDR2: WSHSY and SAAADI. V lost 7 bases to trimming and J lost 1 base, with 10 bases between them. CDR3 length: 13 residues.

This clonotype was counted between two and nine times. V is TRBV7-2 and J is TRBJ2-3; the D is unclear. Germline values: CDR1 SGHTA, CDR2 FQGNSA. The CDR3 is 12 residues long. V lost 3 bases, J lost 6 bases, and 7 bases lay in between. CDR3 residues: CASSFLADTQYF. Written as DNA, the CDR3 is TGTGCCAGCAGCTTTTTGGCCGATACGCAGTATTTT.

The chain has TRBV6-1 and TRBJ2-1; 7 bases line up with TRBD2. The CDR3 length is 14 residues. J gave up 8 bases and V 8 bases, and 12 bases lay outside the gene matches. Germline V gene lookup returns CDR1 MNHNS and CDR2 SASEGT. The CDR3 coding sequence is TGTGCCAGCTCCCCCTGGTTTGGGGGGGATGAGCAGTTCTTC. Residues: CASSPWFGGDEQFF.

This clonotype has more than one count but fewer than ten. The V call is TRBV14, the J call TRBJ2-1; 12 nucleotides agree with TRBD2. The CDR3 is made up of 19 amino acids. Germline trimming cut 0 bases from V and 0 bases from J; bases unmatched to any gene: 6. Germline values: CDR1 SGHDN, CDR2 FVKESK. CDR3 nucleotides: TGTGCCAGCAGCCAAGATACAAGGACTAGCGGGGCCTCCTACAATGAGCAGTTCTTC. It codes for CASSQDTRTSGASYNEQFF.

The chain couples TRBV29-1 to TRBJ2-2; D ambiguous. The CDR3 has 15 amino acids. V lost 0 bases, J lost 2 bases, and 10 bases lay in between. In germline, CDR1 is SQVTM, CDR2 ANQGSEA. In nucleotides, the CDR3 is TGCAGCGTTGAAGATGCCACAGATAACACCGGGGAGCTGTTTTTT. This codes for CSVEDATDNTGELFF.

This clonotype has only a few counts. The V gene is TRBV13, the J gene TRBJ2-7; possibly TRBD1 for D (5 bases). Trimming removed 3 bases from V and 6 bases from J, with 15 bases in between. This CDR3 region has 14 residues. Germline V gene sequence: CDR1 PRHDT, CDR2 FYEKMQ (reference sequence). CDR3: CASSLDIGQGEQYF. CDR3 in DNA: TGTGCCAGCAGCTTGGACATTGGTCAGGGCGAGCAGTACTTC.

This clonotype was seen a handful of times. Written as DNA, the CDR3 is TGCAGCGTTGACCGGCAGGGGGTGGGCGAGCAGTACTTC. Its protein is CSVDRQGVGEQYF. The chain joins TRBV29-1 to TRBJ2-7, with TRBD1 matching 7 bases. The CDR3 is made up of 13 amino acids. V shed 3 bases, J shed 6 bases, and the junction held 8 bases outside the gene matches. Germline values: CDR1 SQVTM, CDR2 ANQGSEA.

The J gene is TRBJ1-2, the V gene TRBV28, with 8 bases lining up with TRBD1. Germline V gives CDR1 MDHEN, CDR2 SYDVKM. The junction had 11 bases not matched to a gene; V was cut back by 6 bases and J by 2 bases. The CDR3 sequence is 16 residues long. CDR3 in amino acids: CASRGGQGVHNYGYTF. The DNA of the CDR3 is TGTGCCAGCAGGGGTGGACAGGGTGTCCACAACTATGGCTACACCTTC.

The J gene is TRBJ1-1, the V gene TRBV2; no firm D call. In germline, CDR1 is SNHLY, CDR2 FYNNEI. The CDR3 totals 14 residues. V lost 3 bases, J lost 1 base, and 9 bases lay in between. The CDR3 DNA follows: TGTGCCAGCAGTGAGACCCAGGAGAACACTGAAGCTTTCTTT. Amino acid sequence: CASSETQENTEAFF.